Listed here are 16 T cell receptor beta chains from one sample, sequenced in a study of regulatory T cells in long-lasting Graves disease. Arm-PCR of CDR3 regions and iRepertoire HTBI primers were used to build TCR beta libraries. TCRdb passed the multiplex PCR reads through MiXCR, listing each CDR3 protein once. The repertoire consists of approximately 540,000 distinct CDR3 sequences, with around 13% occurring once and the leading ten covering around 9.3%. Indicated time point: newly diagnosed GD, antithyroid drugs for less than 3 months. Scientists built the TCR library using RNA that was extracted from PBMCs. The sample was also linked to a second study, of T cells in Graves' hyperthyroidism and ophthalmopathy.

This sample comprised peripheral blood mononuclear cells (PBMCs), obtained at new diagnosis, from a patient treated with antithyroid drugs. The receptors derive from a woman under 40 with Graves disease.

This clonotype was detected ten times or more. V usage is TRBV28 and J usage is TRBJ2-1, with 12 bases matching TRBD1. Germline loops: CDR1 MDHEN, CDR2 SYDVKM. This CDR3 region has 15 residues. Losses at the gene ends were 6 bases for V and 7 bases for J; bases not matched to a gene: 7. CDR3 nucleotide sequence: TGTGCCAGCAGCTTTGGGACAGGGGGCGGGAATGAGCAGTTCTTC. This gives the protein CASSFGTGGGNEQFF. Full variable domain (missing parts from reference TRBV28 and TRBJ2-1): DVKVTQSSRYLVKRTGEKVFLECVQDMDHENMFWYRQDPGLGLRLIYFSYDVKMKEKGDIPEGYSVSREKKERFSLILESASTNQTSMYLCASSFGTGGGNEQFFGPGTRLTVL.

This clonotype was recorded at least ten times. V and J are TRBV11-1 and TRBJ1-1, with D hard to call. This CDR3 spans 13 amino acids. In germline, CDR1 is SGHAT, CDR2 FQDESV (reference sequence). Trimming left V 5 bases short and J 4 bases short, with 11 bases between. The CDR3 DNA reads TGTGCCAGCAGCCAACCTTTGGGCACTGAAGCTTTCTTT. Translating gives CASSQPLGTEAFF.

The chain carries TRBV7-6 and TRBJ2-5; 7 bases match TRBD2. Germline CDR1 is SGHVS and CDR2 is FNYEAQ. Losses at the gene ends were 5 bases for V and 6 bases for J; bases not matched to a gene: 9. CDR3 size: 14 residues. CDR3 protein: CASSPGGSVKTQYF. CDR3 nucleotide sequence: TGTGCCAGCAGCCCGGGGGGTAGCGTAAAGACCCAGTACTTC. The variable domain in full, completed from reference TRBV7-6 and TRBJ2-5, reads GAGVSQSPRYKVTKRGQDVALRCDPISGHVSLYWYRQALGQGPEFLTYFNYEAQQDKSGLPNDRFSAERPEGSISTLTIQRTEQRDSAMYRCASSPGGSVKTQYFGPGTRLLVL.

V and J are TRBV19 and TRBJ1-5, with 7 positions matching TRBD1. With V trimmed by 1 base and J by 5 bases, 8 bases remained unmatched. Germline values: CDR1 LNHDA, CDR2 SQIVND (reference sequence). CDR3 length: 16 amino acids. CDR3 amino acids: CASSIVEGAKYQPQHF. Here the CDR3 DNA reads TGTGCCAGTAGTATAGTAGAGGGGGCGAAGTATCAGCCCCAGCATTTT.

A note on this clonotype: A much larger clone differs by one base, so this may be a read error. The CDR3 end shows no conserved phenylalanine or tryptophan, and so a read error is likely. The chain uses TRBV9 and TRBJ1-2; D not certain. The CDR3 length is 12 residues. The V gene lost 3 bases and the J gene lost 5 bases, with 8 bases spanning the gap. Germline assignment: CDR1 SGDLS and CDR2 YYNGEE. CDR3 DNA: TGTGCCAGCAGCGCCGCCGGGTATGGCTACACCCTC. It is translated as CASSAAGYGYTL.

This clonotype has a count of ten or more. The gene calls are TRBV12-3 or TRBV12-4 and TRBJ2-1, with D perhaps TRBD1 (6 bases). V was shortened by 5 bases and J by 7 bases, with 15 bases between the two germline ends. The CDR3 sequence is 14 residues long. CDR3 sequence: CASSPGHSTNEQFF. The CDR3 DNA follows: TGTGCCAGCAGTCCGGGACACTCAACGAATGAGCAGTTCTTC.

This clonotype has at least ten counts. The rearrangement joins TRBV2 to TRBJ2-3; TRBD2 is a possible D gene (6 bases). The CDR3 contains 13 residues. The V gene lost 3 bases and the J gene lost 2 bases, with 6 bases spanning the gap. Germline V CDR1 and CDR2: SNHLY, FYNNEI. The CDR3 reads CASSEDYTDTQYF. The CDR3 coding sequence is TGTGCCAGCAGTGAGGACTACACAGATACGCAGTATTTT.

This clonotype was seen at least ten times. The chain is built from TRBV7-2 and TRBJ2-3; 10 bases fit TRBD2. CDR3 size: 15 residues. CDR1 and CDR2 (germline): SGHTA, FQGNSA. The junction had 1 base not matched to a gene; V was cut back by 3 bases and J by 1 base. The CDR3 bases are TGTGCCAGCAGCTTCGGACTAGCGGGCACAGATACGCAGTATTTT. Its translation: CASSFGLAGTDTQYF.

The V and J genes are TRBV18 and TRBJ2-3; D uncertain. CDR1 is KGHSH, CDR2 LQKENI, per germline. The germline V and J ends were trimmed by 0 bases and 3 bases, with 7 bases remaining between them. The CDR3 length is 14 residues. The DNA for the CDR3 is TGTGCCAGCTCACCACCGTCTCGGACAGATACGCAGTATTTT. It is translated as CASSPPSRTDTQYF.

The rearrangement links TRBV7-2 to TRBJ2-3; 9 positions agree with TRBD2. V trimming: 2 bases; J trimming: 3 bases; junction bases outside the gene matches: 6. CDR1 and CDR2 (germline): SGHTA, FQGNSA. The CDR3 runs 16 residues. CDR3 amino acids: CASSLWAAGGTDTQYF. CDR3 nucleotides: TGTGCCAGCAGCTTATGGGCGGCGGGAGGGACAGATACGCAGTATTTT.

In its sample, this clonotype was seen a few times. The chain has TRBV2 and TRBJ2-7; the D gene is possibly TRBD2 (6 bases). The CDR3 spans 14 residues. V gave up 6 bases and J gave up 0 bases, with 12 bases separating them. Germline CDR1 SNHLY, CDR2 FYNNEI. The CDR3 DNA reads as TGTGCCAGCAGCGTCGGGACTCTCTCCTACGAGCAGTACTTC. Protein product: CASSVGTLSYEQYF.

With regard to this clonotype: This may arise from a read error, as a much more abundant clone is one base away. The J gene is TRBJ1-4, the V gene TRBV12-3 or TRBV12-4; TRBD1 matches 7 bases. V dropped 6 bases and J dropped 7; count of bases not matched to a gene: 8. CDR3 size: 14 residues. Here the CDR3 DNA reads TGTGCCAGCAGCGCCGGGACAGAGCCTGAAAAACTGTTTTTT. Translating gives CASSAGTEPEKLFF.

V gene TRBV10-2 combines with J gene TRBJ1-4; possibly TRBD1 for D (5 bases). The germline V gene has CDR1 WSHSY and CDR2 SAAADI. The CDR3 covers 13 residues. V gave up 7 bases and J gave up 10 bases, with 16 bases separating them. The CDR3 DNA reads TGCGCCAGCACCTGGGGGGTTCCTAGAAAACTGTTTTTT. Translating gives CASTWGVPRKLFF.

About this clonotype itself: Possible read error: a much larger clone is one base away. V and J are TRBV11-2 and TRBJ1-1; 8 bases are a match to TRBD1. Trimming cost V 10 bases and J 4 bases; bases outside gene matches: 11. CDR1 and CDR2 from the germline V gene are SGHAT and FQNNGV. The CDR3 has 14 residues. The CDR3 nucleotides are TGTGCCACCGATCCCCAGGACAGGGTCACTGAAGCTTTCTTT. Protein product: CATDPQDRVTEAFF.

CDR3 in DNA: TGTGCCAGCAGCTACTCCGAATTCAACGAGCAGTACTTC. This codes for CASSYSEFNEQYF. This sequence joins TRBV14 and TRBJ2-7; no definite D call. This CDR3 has 13 amino acids. Germline values: CDR1 SGHDN, CDR2 FVKESK. The V end was cut by 5 bases, the J end by 5 bases, with 13 bases between.

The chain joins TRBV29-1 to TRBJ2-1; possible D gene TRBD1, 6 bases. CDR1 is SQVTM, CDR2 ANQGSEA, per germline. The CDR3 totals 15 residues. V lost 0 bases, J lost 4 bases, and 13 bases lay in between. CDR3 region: CSVEDIAGVYNEQFF. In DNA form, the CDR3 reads TGCAGCGTTGAAGATATCGCAGGGGTGTACAATGAGCAGTTCTTC.